One sample yielded the 17 T cell receptor beta chains listed below, sequenced in a study of graft-versus-host responses after intestinal transplantation. These TCRs' antigens remain unknown. Method: immunoSEQ multiplex PCR; TCRdb's copy keeps in-frame clones and lacks some. The sample holds around 97,000 clones, around 90% seen once. The specimen was unstimulated CD8+ T cells sorted from spleen or lymph node cells, collected before intestinal transplant. The receptors shown here come from a human donor who received an intestinal transplant.

CDR3 DNA: TGCGCCAGCACCCGTTCGGGGATTCGATTGGAGTTCTTC. Amino acids: CASTRSGIRLEFF. The chain recombines TRBV10-2 with TRBJ2-1; possible D gene TRBD2, 5 bases. The CDR3 has 13 residues. The V and J ends lost 7 bases and 14 bases respectively, with 21 bases between them. The germline V gene encodes CDR1 WSHSY and CDR2 SAAADI.

This chain joins TRBV9 and TRBJ1-1; D is unclear. The CDR3 sequence is 14 residues long. The germline V and J ends were trimmed by 0 bases and 0 bases, with 6 bases remaining between them. Germline assignment: CDR1 SGDLS and CDR2 YYNGEE. The CDR3 DNA sequence: TGTGCCAGCAGCGTAGCACAAGTGAACACTGAAGCTTTCTTT. Protein sequence: CASSVAQVNTEAFF.

The chain couples TRBV2 to TRBJ1-4; no reliable D call. Trimming took off 2 bases at V and 0 bases at J, with 13 bases between the two ends. The germline gives CDR1 SNHLY, CDR2 FYNNEI. The CDR3 runs to 17 residues. The DNA of the CDR3 is TGTGCCAGCAGTGAATGGCTGCCCCGCGCAACTAATGAAAAACTGTTTTTT. Residues: CASSEWLPRATNEKLFF.

This chain uses TRBV14 with TRBJ2-7, with a possible D match to TRBD1 (5 bases). Germline assignment: CDR1 SGHDN and CDR2 FVKESK. The V end was cut by 6 bases, the J end by 4 bases, with 13 bases between. The CDR3 covers 13 residues. The CDR3 loop is CASSPGSLYEQYF. Written as DNA, the CDR3 is TGTGCCAGCAGTCCAGGGTCGCTTTACGAGCAGTACTTC.

This clone was seen a handful of times. V usage is TRBV19 and J usage is TRBJ2-7, with a tentative D call TRBD1 (6 bases). The CDR3 spans 13 residues. The germline CDR1 and CDR2 sequences are LNHDA and SQIVND (reference sequence). The ends were cut back, 6 bases at V and 3 bases at J, with 12 bases in the middle. The CDR3 DNA sequence: TGTGCCAGTAGGATGAAGGACAGCTACGAGCAGTACTTC. Translated: CASRMKDSYEQYF.

CDR3 sequence: CASSFPFSSYNEQFF. The CDR3 bases are TGTGCCAGCAGCTTTCCGTTCTCCTCCTACAATGAGCAGTTCTTC. The chain carries TRBV5-4 and TRBJ2-1; the D is unclear. This CDR3 spans 15 amino acids. V gave up 2 bases and J gave up 0 bases, with 9 bases separating them. Looked up from germline, CDR1 is SGHNT and CDR2 is YYREEE (reference sequence).

The chain recombines TRBV20-1 with TRBJ1-1; unclear D gene. The CDR3 covers 11 residues. The germline V gene encodes CDR1 DFQATT and CDR2 SNEGSKA (reference sequence). The V gene lost 6 bases and the J gene lost 0 bases, with 5 bases spanning the gap. The CDR3 here is CSAIMNTEAFF. In nucleotides, the CDR3 is TGCAGTGCCATTATGAACACTGAAGCTTTCTTT.

The chain employs TRBV5-6 and TRBJ1-1; D ambiguous. Germline CDR1 and CDR2: SGHDT and YYEEEE. CDR3 length: 14 amino acids. Trimming took off 0 bases at V and 1 base at J, with 7 bases between the two ends. The CDR3 reads CASSLDIGNTEAFF. CDR3 nucleotides: TGTGCCAGCAGCTTGGATATTGGGAACACTGAAGCTTTCTTT. The full variable domain, with the rest looked up from reference TRBV5-6 and TRBJ1-1, is DAGVTQSPTHLIKTRGQQVTLRCSPKSGHDTVSWYQQALGQGPQFIFQYYEEEERQRGNFPDRFSGHQFPNYSSELNVNALLLGDSALYLCASSLDIGNTEAFFGQGTRLTVV.

The V gene is TRBV6-5, the J gene TRBJ2-1; 10 nucleotides line up with TRBD2. Unmatched junction bases numbered 5, after V lost 0 bases and J lost 6 bases. From germline, CDR1 is MNHEY and CDR2 SVGAGI. This CDR3 is built from 16 residues. The CDR3 spells CASSYSLAGEGNEQFF. In nucleotides, the CDR3 is TGTGCCAGCAGTTACTCCCTAGCGGGGGAGGGCAATGAGCAGTTCTTC.

The genes are TRBV7-2 and TRBJ1-3; D perhaps matches TRBD1 (6 bases). Trimming took 1 base from V and 3 from J, leaving 10 bases between them. Looked up from germline, CDR1 is SGHTA and CDR2 is FQGNSA. The CDR3 length is 15 residues. The CDR3 sequence is CASSLEQGVGNTIYF. CDR3 DNA: TGTGCCAGCAGCTTAGAACAGGGCGTTGGAAACACCATATATTTT.

The genes are TRBV5-1 and TRBJ2-7; D possibly corresponds to TRBD2 (7 bases). Trimming cost V 7 bases and J 3 bases, with 23 bases left between them. In germline, CDR1 is SGHRS, CDR2 YFSETQ. This CDR3 has 16 residues. The CDR3 bases are TGCGCCAGCTCCCCGTGGGGGGGCCCAAGCGACTACGAGCAGTACTTC. It encodes CASSPWGGPSDYEQYF.

The sample holds a few counts of this clone. V is TRBV5-1 and J is TRBJ2-1; perhaps D is TRBD1 or TRBD2 (5 bases each). Trimming pared 0 bases from V and 2 bases from J, leaving 9 bases between. Per germline, CDR1 SGHRS and CDR2 YFSETQ. CDR3 length: 15 residues. CDR3 region: CASSLGDAPYNEQFF. CDR3 coding DNA: TGCGCCAGCAGCTTGGGGGACGCCCCCTACAATGAGCAGTTCTTC.

The V and J genes are TRBV2 and TRBJ1-2; no firm D call. Per germline, CDR1 SNHLY and CDR2 FYNNEI. V was cut by 0 bases and J by 12 bases, with 8 bases left in between. This CDR3 comprises 11 residues. The CDR3 sequence is CASSEAREDTF. DNA for the CDR3: TGTGCCAGCAGTGAAGCTAGGGAAGACACCTTC.

The chain employs TRBV6-5 and TRBJ2-7; no definite D call. Trimming removed 4 bases from V and 0 bases from J, with 7 bases in between. The length of the CDR3 is 13 residues. Germline assignment: CDR1 MNHEY and CDR2 SVGAGI. Here the CDR3 reads CASSFEASYEQYF. Here the CDR3 DNA reads TGTGCCAGCAGTTTCGAGGCCTCCTACGAGCAGTACTTC.

This clone was counted once. The V and J genes are TRBV4-1 and TRBJ2-3, with D possibly being TRBD2 (5 bases). The CDR3 runs 15 residues. V was cut by 4 bases and J by 1 base, with 12 bases left in between. Germline V gives CDR1 MGHRA, CDR2 YSYEKL. The CDR3 protein is CASSPRTRGTDTQYF. The DNA for the CDR3 is TGCGCCAGCAGCCCGAGGACTCGGGGCACAGATACGCAGTATTTT.

V and J are TRBV7-9 and TRBJ2-2; D unresolved. The CDR3 is 13 residues long. Germline CDR1 and CDR2: SEHNR and FQNEAQ (reference sequence). V was trimmed by 3 bases and J by 2 bases, leaving 4 bases between them. In DNA form, the CDR3 reads TGTGCCAGCAGCTTTCCTAACACCGGGGAGCTGTTTTTT. Translation gives CASSFPNTGELFF.

V is TRBV7-3 and J is TRBJ2-3, with a possible D match to TRBD2 (6 bases). V was shortened by 1 base and J by 11 bases, with 25 bases between the two germline ends. Per the germline V gene, CDR1 is SGHTA and CDR2 is FQGTGA. The CDR3 extends over 17 amino acids. The CDR3 reads CASSLNGRSTRPEGQYF. The CDR3 DNA reads as TGTGCCAGCAGCTTAAACGGGAGAAGCACAAGACCCGAGGGGCAGTATTTT.